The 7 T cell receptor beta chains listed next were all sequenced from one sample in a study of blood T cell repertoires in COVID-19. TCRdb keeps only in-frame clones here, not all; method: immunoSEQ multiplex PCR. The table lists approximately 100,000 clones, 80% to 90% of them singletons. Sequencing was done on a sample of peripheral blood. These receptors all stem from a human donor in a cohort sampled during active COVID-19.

The DNA of the CDR3 is TGTGCCCGGACAGGGTTCGGCGAGACCCAGTACTTC. This sequence encodes CARTGFGETQYF. This rearrangement joins TRBV11-3 to TRBJ2-5, with TRBD1 identical over 8 bases. CDR1 is SGHNT and CDR2 is YENEEA in the germline V gene. The V segment lost 11 bases and the J segment 5 bases; nucleotides outside the gene matches: 7. This CDR3 has 12 residues.

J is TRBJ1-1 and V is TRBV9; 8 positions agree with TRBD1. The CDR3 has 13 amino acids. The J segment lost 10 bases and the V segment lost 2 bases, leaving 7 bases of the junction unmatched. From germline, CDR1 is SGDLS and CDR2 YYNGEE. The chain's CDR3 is CASSVRTGTSAFF. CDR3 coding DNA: TGTGCCAGCAGCGTTCGGACAGGGACATCAGCTTTCTTT. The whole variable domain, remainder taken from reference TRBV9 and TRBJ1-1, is DSGVTQTPKHLITATGQRVTLRCSPRSGDLSVYWYQQSLDQGLQFLIQYYNGEERAKGNILERFSAQQFPDLHSELNLSSLELGDSALYFCASSVRTGTSAFFGQGTRLTVV.

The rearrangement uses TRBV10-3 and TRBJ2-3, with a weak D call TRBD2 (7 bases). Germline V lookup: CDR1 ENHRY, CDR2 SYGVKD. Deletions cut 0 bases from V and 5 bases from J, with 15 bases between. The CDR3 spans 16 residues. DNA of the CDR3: TGTGCCATCAGTGAGTCGGGGGGGCAAGAATTAGATACGCAGTATTTT. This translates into CAISESGGQELDTQYF.

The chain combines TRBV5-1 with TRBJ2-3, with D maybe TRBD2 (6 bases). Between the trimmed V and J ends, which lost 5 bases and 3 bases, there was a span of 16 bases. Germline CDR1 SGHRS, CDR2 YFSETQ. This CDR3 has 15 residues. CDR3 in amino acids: CASRTQLGTTDTQYF. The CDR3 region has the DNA TGCGCCAGCAGGACACAATTAGGGACTACAGATACGCAGTATTTT.

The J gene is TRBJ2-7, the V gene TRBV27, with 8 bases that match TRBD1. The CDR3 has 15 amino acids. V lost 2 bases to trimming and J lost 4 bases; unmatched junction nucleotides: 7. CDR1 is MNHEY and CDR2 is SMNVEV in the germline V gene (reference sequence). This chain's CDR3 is CASSLGGRGPYEQYF. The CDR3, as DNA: TGTGCCAGCAGTTTAGGTGGCAGGGGGCCGTACGAGCAGTACTTC.

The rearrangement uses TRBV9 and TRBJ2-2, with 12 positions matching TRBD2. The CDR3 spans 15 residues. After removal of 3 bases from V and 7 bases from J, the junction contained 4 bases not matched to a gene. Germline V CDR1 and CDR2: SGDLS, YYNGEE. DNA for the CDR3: TGTGCCAGCAGCGGACTAGCGGGGGTGGGCGGGGAGCTGTTTTTT. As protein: CASSGLAGVGGELFF.

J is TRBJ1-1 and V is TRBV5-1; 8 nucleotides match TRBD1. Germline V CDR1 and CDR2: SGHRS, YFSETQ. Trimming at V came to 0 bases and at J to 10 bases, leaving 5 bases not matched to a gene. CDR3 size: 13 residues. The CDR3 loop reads CASSLADTGGAFF. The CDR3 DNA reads TGCGCCAGCAGCTTGGCCGATACAGGGGGAGCTTTCTTT.